The 11 T cell receptor beta chains below come from one sample, sequenced in a study of identifying expanded T cells in peripheral blood. The assay was immunoSEQ multiplex PCR, and TCRdb's table has in-frame clones only and misses some. This table has more than 45,000 clones, over 80% appearing once. The sequencing sample was made of blood. The receptors were gathered from a person aged 18 to 70 in good health.

The chain carries TRBV7-2 and TRBJ1-2, with TRBD1 matching 7 bases. Trimming removed 4 bases from V and 9 bases from J; junction bases left unmatched: 8. Germline V gene sequence: CDR1 SGHTA, CDR2 FQGNSA. This CDR3 is 13 amino acids long. CDR3 protein: CASSSDREGSYTF. CDR3 sequence (DNA): TGTGCCAGCAGCTCCGACAGGGAGGGCAGCTACACCTTC.

The genes are TRBV29-1 and TRBJ2-7; tentatively, D is TRBD1 (5 bases). V was shortened by 4 bases and J by 4 bases, with 17 bases between the two germline ends. CDR3 size: 14 residues. Germline V gene lookup returns CDR1 SQVTM and CDR2 ANQGSEA. The CDR3 DNA sequence: TGCAGCGTTGGTTCAGGGTCTCTCGGGTACGAGCAGTACTTC. Translating it yields CSVGSGSLGYEQYF.

The chain has TRBV21-1 and TRBJ2-5; TRBD2 reflects the table's D call only, with no check against the DNA. TRBV21-1 is a pseudogene segment. The CDR3 is 16 amino acids. The CDR3 DNA follows: TGTGCCAGCAGCTCACCCGGGACTAGCGGGGGAGAGACCCAGTACTTC. This codes for CASSSPGTSGGETQYF.

The V gene is TRBV29-1, the J gene TRBJ1-1; no reliable D call. With 4 bases removed from V and 7 bases from J, the gap between germline ends came to 7 bases. Per the germline V gene, CDR1 is SQVTM and CDR2 is ANQGSEA. This CDR3 spans 10 amino acids. The CDR3 loop is CSVGDNEAFF. DNA for the CDR3: TGCAGCGTTGGAGACAATGAAGCTTTCTTT.

The rearrangement links TRBV5-1 to TRBJ1-4, with a weak D call TRBD1 (5 bases). Trimming shortened V by 2 bases and J by 6 bases, and 11 bases separated the two germline ends. Per germline, CDR1 SGHRS and CDR2 YFSETQ. The CDR3 is 14 residues long. CDR3 coding DNA: TGCGCCAGCAGCTTACAGGCGGAGGATGAAAAACTGTTTTTT. It specifies CASSLQAEDEKLFF.

The chain combines TRBV7-8 with TRBJ2-3; no reliable D call. From germline, CDR1 is SGHVS and CDR2 FQNEAQ. The CDR3 length is 15 residues. V lost 4 bases and J 2 bases, leaving 13 bases between the germline ends. The CDR3 is CASSSYGRLTDTQYF. DNA for the CDR3: TGTGCCAGCAGCTCATACGGACGGCTCACAGATACGCAGTATTTT.

This clone was observed a handful of times. CDR3 loop: CAWTATRNSPLHF. CDR3 nucleotides: TGTGCCTGGACAGCGACACGAAATTCACCCCTCCACTTT. The chain couples TRBV30 to TRBJ1-6; D is uncertain. V dropped 4 bases and J dropped 7 bases, with 11 bases sitting between them. In germline, CDR1 is GTSNPN, CDR2 SVGIG (reference sequence). This CDR3 has 13 amino acids.

J is TRBJ2-1 and V is TRBV25-1, with D possibly TRBD2 on 6 matching bases. V lost 11 bases, J lost 7 bases, and 18 bases lay in between. Per the germline V gene, CDR1 is MGHDK and CDR2 is SYGVNS. The CDR3 spans 13 residues. The DNA for the CDR3 is TGTGCCCCCGGGGGTTACTCCGGGAATGAGCAGTTCTTC. Amino acid sequence: CAPGGYSGNEQFF.

The genes are TRBV16 and TRBJ1-1, with TRBD1 identical over 7 bases. V shed 2 bases, J shed 8 bases, and the junction held 5 bases outside the gene matches. The CDR3 is 13 residues long. Per germline, CDR1 KGHSY and CDR2 FQNENV. The CDR3 coding sequence is TGTGCCAGCAGCCAAGTTATGACAGGGGAAGCTTTCTTT. Translating it yields CASSQVMTGEAFF.

V usage is TRBV11-2 and J usage is TRBJ2-5; 10 bases map to TRBD2. CDR1 is SGHAT and CDR2 is FQNNGV in the germline V gene. The CDR3 covers 15 residues. V shed 5 bases and J 4 bases; nucleotides not matched to a gene: 7. The CDR3 is CASSQSGRAGETQYF. Written as DNA, the CDR3 is TGTGCCAGCAGCCAAAGCGGGAGGGCCGGAGAGACCCAGTACTTC.

A note on this clone: The sample holds other DNA sequences that translate to the same CDR3. The V call is TRBV6-5, the J call TRBJ2-1, with D maybe TRBD2 (5 bases). Trimming stripped 2 bases from V and 7 bases from J, with 12 bases between. Per the germline V gene, CDR1 is MNHEY and CDR2 is SVGAGI. This CDR3 has 14 residues. DNA of the CDR3: TGTGCCAGCAGTTACGTCAGCGGCGGGAATGAGCAGTTCTTC. Translation gives CASSYVSGGNEQFF.